The text below deals with one TCR beta chain. As yet, its antigen is unknown. It was with 60 Vbeta and 13 Jbeta primers that the PCR ran. The protocol was immunoSEQ multiplex PCR, while the TCRdb copy is restricted to in-frame clones and leaves out a portion. This sample has roughly 150,000 clones; approximately 78% occur once, and the top ten carry approximately 1.5%. The data are from a study of cytomegalovirus exposure and HLA in healthy donors. Study findings and constraints: Earlier results showed most TCR beta V segments being productive about 87% or about 30% of the time. CMV antigen specificity was confirmed in vitro for three CMV-associated chains. As a later analysis revealed, the rate of TCR association differed by HLA locus, with DRB1 most and HLA-C fewest. There were some public TCRs occurring in many donors, but most TCR sequences were rare.

There are 16 residues in the CDR3. CDR1 is SGHVS and CDR2 is FNYEAQ in the germline V gene. V was cut by 2 bases and J by 5 bases, with 19 bases left in between. The specimen was PBMCs. This receptor was taken from a male donor in good health and CMV-seronegative. This sequence joins TRBV7-6 and TRBJ2-7, with a possible D match to TRBD2 (7 bases). CDR3 region: CASSLWGGRGRDEQYF. DNA for the CDR3: TGTGCCAGCAGCTTATGGGGGGGCCGGGGCCGAGACGAGCAGTACTTC.